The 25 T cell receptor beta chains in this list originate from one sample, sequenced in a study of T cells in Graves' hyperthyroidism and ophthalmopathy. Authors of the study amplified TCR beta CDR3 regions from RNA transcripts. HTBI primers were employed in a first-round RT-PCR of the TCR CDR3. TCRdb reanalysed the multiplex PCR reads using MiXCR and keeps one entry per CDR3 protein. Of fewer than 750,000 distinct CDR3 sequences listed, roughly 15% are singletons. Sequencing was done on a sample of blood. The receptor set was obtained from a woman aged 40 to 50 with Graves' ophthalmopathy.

CDR3 sequence reads: CASSPSNAGEETQYF. CDR3 DNA sequence: TGTGCCAGCAGCCCCTCTAACGCAGGAGAAGAGACCCAGTACTTC. This chain connects TRBV7-9 to TRBJ2-5; D is uncertain. This CDR3 spans 15 amino acids. The germline CDR1 and CDR2 sequences are SEHNR and FQNEAQ (reference sequence). V was trimmed by 5 bases and J by 3 bases, leaving 16 bases between them.

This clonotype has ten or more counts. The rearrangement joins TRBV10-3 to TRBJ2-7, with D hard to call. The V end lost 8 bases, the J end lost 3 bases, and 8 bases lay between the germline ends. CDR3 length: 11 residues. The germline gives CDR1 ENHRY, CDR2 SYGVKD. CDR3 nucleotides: TGTGCCATCGGGAACAGCTACGAGCAGTACTTC. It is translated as CAIGNSYEQYF.

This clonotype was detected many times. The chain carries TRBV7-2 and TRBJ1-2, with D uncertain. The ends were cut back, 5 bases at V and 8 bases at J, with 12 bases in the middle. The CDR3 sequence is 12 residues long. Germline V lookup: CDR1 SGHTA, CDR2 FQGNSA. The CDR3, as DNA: TGTGCCAGCAGCCCCACGGGCCAGGGCTACACCTTC. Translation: CASSPTGQGYTF.

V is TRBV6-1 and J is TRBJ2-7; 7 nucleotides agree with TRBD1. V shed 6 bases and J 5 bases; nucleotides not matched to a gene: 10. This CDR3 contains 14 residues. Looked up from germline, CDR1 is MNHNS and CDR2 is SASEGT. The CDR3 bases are TGTGCCAGCAGAGGGGACAGAGGGTCCCACGAGCAGTACTTC. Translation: CASRGDRGSHEQYF.

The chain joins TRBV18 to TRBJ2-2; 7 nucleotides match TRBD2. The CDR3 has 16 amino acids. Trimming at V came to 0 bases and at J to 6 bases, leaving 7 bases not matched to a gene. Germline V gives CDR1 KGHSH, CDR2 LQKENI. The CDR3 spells CASSPPSGTGAGELFF. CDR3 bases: TGTGCCAGCTCACCACCGAGCGGGACTGGGGCCGGGGAGCTGTTTTTT.

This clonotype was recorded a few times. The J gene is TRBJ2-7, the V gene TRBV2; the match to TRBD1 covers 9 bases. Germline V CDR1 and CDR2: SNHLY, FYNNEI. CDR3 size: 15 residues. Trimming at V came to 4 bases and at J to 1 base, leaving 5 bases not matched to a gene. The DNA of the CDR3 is TGTGCCAGCAGTGTCCCGGGACAGGGATCCTACGAGCAGTACTTC. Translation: CASSVPGQGSYEQYF.

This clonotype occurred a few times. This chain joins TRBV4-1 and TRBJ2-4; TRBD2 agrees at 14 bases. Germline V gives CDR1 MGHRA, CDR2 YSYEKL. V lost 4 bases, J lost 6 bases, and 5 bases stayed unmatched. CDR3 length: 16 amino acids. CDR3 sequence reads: CASSRPGLAGGNIQYF. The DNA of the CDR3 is TGCGCCAGCAGCCGCCCCGGACTAGCGGGAGGAAACATTCAGTACTTC.

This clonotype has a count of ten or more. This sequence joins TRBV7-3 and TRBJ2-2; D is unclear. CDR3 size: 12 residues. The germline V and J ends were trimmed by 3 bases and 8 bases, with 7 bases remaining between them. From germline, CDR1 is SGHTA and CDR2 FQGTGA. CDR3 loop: CASSFPPGELFF. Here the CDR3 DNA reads TGTGCCAGCAGCTTCCCGCCGGGGGAGCTGTTTTTT.

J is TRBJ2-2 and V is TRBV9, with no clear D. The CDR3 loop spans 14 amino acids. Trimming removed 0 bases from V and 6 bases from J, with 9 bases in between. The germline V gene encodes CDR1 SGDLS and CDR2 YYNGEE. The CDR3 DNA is TGTGCCAGCAGCGTAGGTATGGAGTCCGGGGAGCTGTTTTTT. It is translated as CASSVGMESGELFF.

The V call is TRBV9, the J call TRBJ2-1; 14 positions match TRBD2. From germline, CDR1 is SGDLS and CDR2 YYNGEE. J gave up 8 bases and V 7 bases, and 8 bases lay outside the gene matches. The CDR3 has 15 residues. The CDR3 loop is CASVPGLAGDYEQFF. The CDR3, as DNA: TGTGCCAGCGTTCCGGGACTAGCGGGAGATTATGAGCAGTTCTTC. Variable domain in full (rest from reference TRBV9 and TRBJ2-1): DSGVTQTPKHLITATGQRVTLRCSPRSGDLSVYWYQQSLDQGLQFLIQYYNGEERAKGNILERFSAQQFPDLHSELNLSSLELGDSALYFCASVPGLAGDYEQFFGPGTRLTVL.

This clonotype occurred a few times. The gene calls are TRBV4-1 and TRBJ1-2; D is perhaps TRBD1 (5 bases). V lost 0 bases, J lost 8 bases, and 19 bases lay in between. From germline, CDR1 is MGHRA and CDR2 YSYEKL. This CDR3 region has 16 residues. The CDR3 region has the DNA TGCGCCAGCAGCCAAGAAAGGTCAGGGACCCCTGGGGGCTACACCTTC. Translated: CASSQERSGTPGGYTF.

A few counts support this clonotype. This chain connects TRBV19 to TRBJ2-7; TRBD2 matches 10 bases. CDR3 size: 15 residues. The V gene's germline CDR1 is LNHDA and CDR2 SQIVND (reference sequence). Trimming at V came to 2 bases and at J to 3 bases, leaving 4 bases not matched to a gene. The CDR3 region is CASSITSGASYEQYF. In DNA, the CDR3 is TGTGCCAGTAGTATAACTAGCGGGGCAAGCTACGAGCAGTACTTC.

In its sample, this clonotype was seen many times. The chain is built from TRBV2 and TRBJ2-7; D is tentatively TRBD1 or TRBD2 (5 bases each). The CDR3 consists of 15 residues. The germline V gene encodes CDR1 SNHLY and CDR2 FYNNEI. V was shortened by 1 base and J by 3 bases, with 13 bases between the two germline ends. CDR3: CASSEEAGTFYEQYF. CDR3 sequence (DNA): TGTGCCAGCAGTGAAGAGGCAGGGACCTTCTACGAGCAGTACTTC.

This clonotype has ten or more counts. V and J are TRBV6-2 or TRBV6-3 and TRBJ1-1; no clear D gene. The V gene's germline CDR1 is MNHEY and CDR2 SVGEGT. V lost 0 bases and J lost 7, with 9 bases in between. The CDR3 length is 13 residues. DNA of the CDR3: TGTGCCAGCAGTTACTCAGGACGGCGTGAAGCTTTCTTT. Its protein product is CASSYSGRREAFF.

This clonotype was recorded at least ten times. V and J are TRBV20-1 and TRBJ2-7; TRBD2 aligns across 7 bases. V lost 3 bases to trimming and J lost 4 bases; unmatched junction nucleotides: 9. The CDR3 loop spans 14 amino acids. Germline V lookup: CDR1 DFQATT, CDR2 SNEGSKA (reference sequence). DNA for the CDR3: TGCAGTGCTAGTGGAGGGAGGGCCACTTACGAGCAGTACTTC. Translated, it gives CSASGGRATYEQYF.

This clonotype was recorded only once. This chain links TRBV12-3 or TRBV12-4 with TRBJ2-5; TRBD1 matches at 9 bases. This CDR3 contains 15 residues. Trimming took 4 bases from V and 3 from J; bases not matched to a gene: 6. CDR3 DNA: TGTGCCAGCAGTTCCTCCCGGACAGGGGAAGAGACCCAGTACTTC. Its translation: CASSSSRTGEETQYF.

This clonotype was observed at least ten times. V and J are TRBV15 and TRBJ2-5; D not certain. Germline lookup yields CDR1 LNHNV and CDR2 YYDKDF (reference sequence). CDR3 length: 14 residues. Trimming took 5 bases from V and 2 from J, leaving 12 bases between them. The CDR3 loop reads CATSSRTGQETQYF. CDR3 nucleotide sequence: TGTGCCACCAGCTCGAGAACGGGTCAAGAGACCCAGTACTTC.

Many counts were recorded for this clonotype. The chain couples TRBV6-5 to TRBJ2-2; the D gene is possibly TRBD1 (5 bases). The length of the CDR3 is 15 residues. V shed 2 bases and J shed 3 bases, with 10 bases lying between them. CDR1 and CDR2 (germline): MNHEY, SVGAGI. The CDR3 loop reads CASSYPTGDTGELFF. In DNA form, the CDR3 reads TGTGCCAGCAGTTACCCAACAGGAGACACCGGGGAGCTGTTTTTT.

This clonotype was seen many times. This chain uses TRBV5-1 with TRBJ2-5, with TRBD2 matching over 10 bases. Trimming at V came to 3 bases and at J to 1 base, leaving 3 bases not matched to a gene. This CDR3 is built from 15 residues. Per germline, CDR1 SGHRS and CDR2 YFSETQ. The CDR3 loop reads CASSSRTSGQETQYF. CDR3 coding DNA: TGCGCCAGCAGCTCCCGGACTAGCGGCCAAGAGACCCAGTACTTC.

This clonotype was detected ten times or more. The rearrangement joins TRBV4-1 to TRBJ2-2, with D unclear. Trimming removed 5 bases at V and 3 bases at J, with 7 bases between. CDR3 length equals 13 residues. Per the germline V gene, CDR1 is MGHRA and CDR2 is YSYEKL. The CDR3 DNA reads TGCGCCAGCAGCGACATCGACACCGGGGAGCTGTTTTTT. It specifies CASSDIDTGELFF.

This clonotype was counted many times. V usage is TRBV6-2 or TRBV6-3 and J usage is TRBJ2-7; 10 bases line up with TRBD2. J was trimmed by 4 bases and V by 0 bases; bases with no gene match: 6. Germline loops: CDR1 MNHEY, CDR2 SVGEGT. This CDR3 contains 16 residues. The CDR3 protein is CASSYSRTSGMYEQYF. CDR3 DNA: TGTGCCAGCAGTTACTCGAGAACTAGCGGGATGTACGAGCAGTACTTC.

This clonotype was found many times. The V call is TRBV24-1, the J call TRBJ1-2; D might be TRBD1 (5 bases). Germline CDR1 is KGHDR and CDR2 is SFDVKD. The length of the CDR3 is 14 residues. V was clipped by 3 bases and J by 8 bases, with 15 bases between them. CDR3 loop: CATSDQGRDGGYTF. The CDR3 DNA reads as TGTGCCACCAGTGATCAGGGCCGGGACGGGGGCTACACCTTC.

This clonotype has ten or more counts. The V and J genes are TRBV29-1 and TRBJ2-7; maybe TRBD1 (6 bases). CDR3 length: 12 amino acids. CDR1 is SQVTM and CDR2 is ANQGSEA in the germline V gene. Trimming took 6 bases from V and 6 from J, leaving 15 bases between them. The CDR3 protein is CSVRQAPTEQYF. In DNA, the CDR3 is TGCAGCGTACGACAGGCCCCCACCGAGCAGTACTTC.

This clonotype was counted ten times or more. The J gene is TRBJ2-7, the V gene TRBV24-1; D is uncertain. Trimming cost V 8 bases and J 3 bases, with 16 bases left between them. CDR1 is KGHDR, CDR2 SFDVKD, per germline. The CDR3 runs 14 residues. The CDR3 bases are TGTGCCACCACCCATTTTGGGCACCACTACGAGCAGTACTTC. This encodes CATTHFGHHYEQYF.

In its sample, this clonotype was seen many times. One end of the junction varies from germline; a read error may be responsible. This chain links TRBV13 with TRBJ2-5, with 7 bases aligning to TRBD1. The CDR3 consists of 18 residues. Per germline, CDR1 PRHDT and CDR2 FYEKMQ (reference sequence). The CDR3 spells CASSVGPAQGQPQETQYF. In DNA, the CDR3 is TGTGCCAGCAGCGTAGGACCCGCCCAGGGACAGCCCCAAGAGACCCAGTACTTC. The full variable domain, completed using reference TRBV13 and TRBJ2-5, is AAGVIQSPRHLIKEKRETATLKCYPIPRHDTVYWYQQGPGQDPQFLISFYEKMQSDKGSIPDRFSAQQFSDYHSELNMSSLELGDSALYFCASSVGPAQGQPQETQYFGPGTRLLVL.